This section outlines one TCR beta chain sequence together with its context. The specificity of this receptor is unknown. It has no much larger one-base neighbor in the sample; base qualities were not kept. These data come from a study of T-cell memory formation after mild COVID-19 (dated by TCRdb to 2020 to 2023). General notes on the study: TCR sequence clusters from the two donors were largely donor specific. In a couple of donors, T-cell clones that expanded and contracted after mild COVID-19 were tracked by sequencing TCRalpha and TCRbeta repertoires over time. Two young, previously healthy adult volunteers, one female and one male, were included in the cohort.

Ficoll-Paque density gradient centrifugation was used to isolate PBMCs. The data were produced on an Illumina NovaSeq 6000. TCRalpha and TCRbeta cDNA libraries were built by 5'RACE with constant-segment primers, adding sample barcodes and unique molecular identifiers. Trizol reagent was used to extract RNA from every sample. The libraries were amplified in two PCR steps, and the second step added a second sample barcode and Illumina TruSeq adapters. Libraries were sequenced on an Illumina NovaSeq with 2 x 150 bp paired-end reads. As for how the authors treated the data: Reads were demultiplexed and collapsed into UMI-guided consensus sequences with migec v1.2.7. Using mixcr v2.1.11, UMI consensuses were aligned to TRA and TRB V and J templates and then assembled into clonotypes. A clonotype was counted as expanded or contracted only if both edgeR and NoisET called the change significant, with noise models trained on biological replicates. For edgeR calls, a false discovery rate-adjusted p below 0.01 and a log2 fold-change threshold of 1 were applied. PCA with hierarchical clustering of max-normalized trajectories of the 1000 most abundant clonotypes was used as exploratory dynamics analysis. Separately sequenced CD4+ and CD8+ repertoires were used to assign the CD4 or CD8 phenotype of responding clones. Through fastp at Q25 and MiXCR, TCRdb rebuilt clones from the public reads, retaining in-frame beta chains. Rows merge per CDR3 protein into single entries with the most common DNA and genes. TCRdb, rather than the study authors, made the V and J calls. In this sample the table shows about 560,000 distinct CDR3 sequences, roughly 20% of which occur a single time. The ten most abundant clones make up under 8.5% of the sample.

Overall study results and their limits: Balanced CD4/CD8 phenotypes were observed for clones contracting from day 15 to 85, whereas a bias towards CD4+ was observed for a second wave of clones expanding from day 15 to 37. Whether the second-wave clones peaking on day 37 were SARS-CoV-2 specific was not confirmed. The study covered only a couple of mild cases, and larger cohorts including severe cases with pre-infection samples were considered necessary. Some responding clones were detected in pre-infection memory, which suggested that pre-existing cross-reactive memory T cells had joined the SARS-CoV-2 response. Contracting CD4+ clones appeared mostly in the CM and EM memory subsets, whereas CD8+ clones were enriched in EMRA.

This receptor was taken from an adult woman who had mild COVID-19 (a few samples of this study predate the infection). The sample titles of this study are shuffled in the database, so cell type and time point are left out; the donor was told from shared clones. The sequenced material came from PBMCs or a T cell subset sorted from them (not recorded which).

The CDR3 corresponds to CASSHGQLYEQYF. The DNA reads TGTGCCAGCAGCCACGGACAGCTTTACGAGCAGTACTTC. The V and J segments used are TRBV3-1 and TRBJ2-7, with TRBD1 tentatively as D gene (6 bases match). There are 13 amino acids in the CDR3, from cysteine to phenylalanine inclusive. Kept here is only the CDR3 DNA, which spans 39 bases and is read in frame from base 1. A distance of 10 bases separates the germline ends of V and J, which lose 3 bases and 4 bases respectively. From a lookup of the germline V gene (reference sequence), CDR1 and CDR2 are LGHDT and YNNKEL.